The present T cell receptor (beta chain) was sequenced within a study of blood T cell repertoires in COVID-19. Study-level background: Sites in the United States, Italy and Spain provided acute and convalescent COVID-19 samples. Nucleic acid was either cDNA or gDNA, and it came from T cells, B-cell-depleted T cells, or PBMCs.

CDR1 and CDR2 (germline): SGHDN, FVKESK. This CDR3 spans 14 amino acids. Trimming left V 5 bases short and J 6 bases short, with 17 bases between. The method was immunoSEQ multiplex PCR; TCRdb's version includes in-frame clones alone and lacks a portion of them. The sample comprises about 230,000 clones, about 80% of which are singletons, and less than 7.5% rests with the top ten. This clonotype originated in a woman in her fifties or sixties with acute or convalescent COVID-19. Input material: peripheral blood. This chain connects TRBV14 to TRBJ2-7; a possible D gene is TRBD2 (5 bases). CDR3 sequence (DNA): TGTGCCAGCAGCTTCATTCGGGGAGCGGCCGAGCAGTACTTC. It codes for CASSFIRGAAEQYF.